This T cell receptor beta chain was captured in a study of blood T cell repertoires in COVID-19. About the study: Some COVID-19 samples were acute and others convalescent; all came from the United States, Italy and Spain. From T cells, B-cell-depleted T cells, or PBMCs came the material, which was cDNA or gDNA.

Study processing details: How many nucleated cells were present was estimated from reference gene primer amplification. TCRdb keeps only in-frame clones here, not all; method: immunoSEQ multiplex PCR. D and trimming come from the DNA, and the V and J calls and clone size come from that table. The sample shows tens of thousands of clones, 75% to 85% of them seen only once. This clonotype was sampled from a man aged 65 to 79 with acute or convalescent COVID-19. The sequenced material came from peripheral blood.

CDR3 region: CASSQGAGNTIYF. CDR3 DNA: TGTGCCAGCAGTCAGGGTGCAGGAAACACCATATATTTT. V usage is TRBV2 and J usage is TRBJ1-3, with D possibly matching TRBD1 (5 bases). The CDR3 runs 13 residues. V shed 5 bases and J shed 4 bases, with 9 bases lying between them. CDR1 is SNHLY, CDR2 FYNNEI, per germline.